Following are 18 T cell receptor beta chains from one sample sequenced in a study of cytomegalovirus exposure and HLA in healthy donors. The PCR contained 60 Vbeta and 13 Jbeta primers. TCRdb's copy holds only in-frame clones and misses some; the assay was immunoSEQ multiplex PCR. The sample yields around 64,000 clones, 80% to 90% seen once. Sample: PBMCs. The receptors were sampled from a woman younger than 45 in good health and CMV-seropositive.

For the CDR3, the DNA is TGTGCCAGCAGCTGGGGGGACGGTTACGAGCAGTACTTC. Residues: CASSWGDGYEQYF. The chain recombines TRBV5-5 with TRBJ2-7; a possible D gene is TRBD2 (6 bases). Germline V lookup: CDR1 SGHKS, CDR2 YYEKEE (reference sequence). The CDR3 contains 13 residues. Deletions cut 3 bases from V and 4 bases from J, with 11 bases between. Using reference TRBV5-5 and TRBJ2-7 for the parts outside the CDR3, the full variable domain is DAGVTQSPTHLIKTRGQQVTLRCSPISGHKSVSWYQQVLGQGPQFIFQYYEKEERGRGNFPDRFSARQFPNYSSELNVNALLLGDSALYLCASSWGDGYEQYFGPGTRLTVT.

The chain couples TRBV18 to TRBJ2-2; no definite D call. V was trimmed by 2 bases and J by 5 bases, leaving 6 bases between them. The germline V gene has CDR1 KGHSH and CDR2 LQKENI. The CDR3 has 13 amino acids. As DNA, the CDR3 is TGTGCCAGCTCACCAGAGAAAACCGGGGAGCTGTTTTTT. Translating it yields CASSPEKTGELFF.

The chain joins TRBV27 to TRBJ1-5, with D perhaps TRBD1 (5 bases). With 2 bases removed from V and 7 bases from J, the gap between germline ends came to 9 bases. The CDR3 is 13 residues long. The germline V gene encodes CDR1 MNHEY and CDR2 SMNVEV (reference sequence). The CDR3 region has the DNA TGTGCCAGCAGTTTAGGGGCCCGGCAGCCCCAGCATTTT. Translation gives CASSLGARQPQHF.

V usage is TRBV10-2 and J usage is TRBJ2-5; maybe TRBD2 (5 bases). V lost 6 bases, J lost 2 bases, and 13 bases lay in between. Germline CDR1 and CDR2: WSHSY and SAAADI. The CDR3 totals 14 residues. The CDR3 sequence: CASRLLTGQETQYF. DNA of the CDR3: TGCGCCAGCAGACTGCTCACGGGGCAAGAGACCCAGTACTTC.

The V gene is TRBV28, the J gene TRBJ1-2; 12 positions agree with TRBD1. The CDR3 loop spans 18 amino acids. Germline trimming cut 5 bases from V and 11 bases from J; bases unmatched to any gene: 21. The germline gives CDR1 MDHEN, CDR2 SYDVKM. The CDR3 nucleotides read TGTGCCAGCAGTCCCTTTTGGGACAGGGGGCGAGTAGAAACGGGATACACCTTC. It translates to CASSPFWDRGRVETGYTF.

This chain links TRBV6-1 with TRBJ1-1; TRBD1 agrees at 8 bases. Germline CDR1 reads MNHNS; CDR2 reads SASEGT. Trimming took 6 bases from V and 1 from J; bases not matched to a gene: 4. The CDR3 loop spans 14 amino acids. CDR3 nucleotide sequence: TGTGCCAGCAGAGCGACAGGGGCGAACACTGAAGCTTTCTTT. This translates into CASRATGANTEAFF.

The chain recombines TRBV27 with TRBJ1-5; D is possibly TRBD1 (5 bases). V lost 2 bases and J 7 bases, leaving 9 bases between the germline ends. The CDR3 contains 13 residues. The germline V gene has CDR1 MNHEY and CDR2 SMNVEV (reference sequence). The CDR3 reads CASSLQGMQPQHF. In nucleotides, the CDR3 is TGTGCCAGCAGTTTACAGGGTATGCAGCCCCAGCATTTT.

The J gene is TRBJ2-1, the V gene TRBV9; D is possibly TRBD2 (6 bases). V was cut by 4 bases and J by 8 bases, with 19 bases left in between. CDR1 and CDR2 from the germline V gene are SGDLS and YYNGEE. This CDR3 region has 15 residues. The CDR3 is CASSLAGTAGYEQFF. The CDR3 nucleotides are TGTGCCAGCAGCTTGGCCGGGACTGCAGGGTATGAGCAGTTCTTC.

The chain is built from TRBV5-1 and TRBJ1-1; D gene unclear. The V gene lost 1 base and the J gene lost 2 bases, with 9 bases spanning the gap. CDR1 is SGHRS and CDR2 is YFSETQ in the germline V gene. CDR3 length: 14 amino acids. CDR3 protein: CASSLSNSNTEAFF. The CDR3 bases are TGCGCCAGCAGCTTGTCAAACAGCAACACTGAAGCTTTCTTT.

The table lists this clone with a few counts. The chain links TRBV23-1 to TRBJ2-1, with D uncertain. TRBV23-1 belongs to the ORF category, with a function that is uncertain. Trimming cost V 4 bases and J 0 bases, with 13 bases left between them. This CDR3 region has 16 residues. CDR3 in amino acids: CASSPRRRSSYNEQFF. CDR3 nucleotides: TGCGCCAGCAGTCCGCGGCGACGTAGCTCCTACAATGAGCAGTTCTTC.

The chain combines TRBV7-9 with TRBJ2-1, with 10 nucleotides matching TRBD1. This CDR3 region has 15 residues. The V segment lost 5 bases and the J segment 6 bases; nucleotides outside the gene matches: 7. CDR1 is SEHNR and CDR2 is FQNEAQ in the germline V gene (reference sequence). The DNA for the CDR3 is TGTGCCAGCAGCACCCGACAGGGGGCCTTCAATGAGCAGTTCTTC. It specifies CASSTRQGAFNEQFF.

This chain connects TRBV18 to TRBJ1-2; 7 nucleotides match TRBD1. Germline trimming cut 6 bases from V and 4 bases from J; bases unmatched to any gene: 11. The CDR3 consists of 15 residues. The germline CDR1 and CDR2 sequences are KGHSH and LQKENI. CDR3 protein: CASSGALGQSYGYTF. The CDR3 nucleotides are TGTGCCAGCTCCGGCGCTTTGGGACAGTCCTATGGCTACACCTTC.

The chain couples TRBV30 to TRBJ1-3; no definite D call. The germline gives CDR1 GTSNPN, CDR2 SVGIG (reference sequence). Trimming took 2 bases from V and 0 from J, leaving 8 bases between them. There are 14 residues in the CDR3. In nucleotides, the CDR3 is TGTGCCTGGAGTTGGCGAGGCTCTGGAAACACCATATATTTT. It yields the protein CAWSWRGSGNTIYF.

The rearrangement links TRBV9 to TRBJ2-7; D perhaps matches TRBD1 (5 bases). V lost 3 bases and J 7 bases, leaving 14 bases between the germline ends. The CDR3 covers 13 residues. Germline V lookup: CDR1 SGDLS, CDR2 YYNGEE. The CDR3 DNA is TGTGCCAGCAGCGCCTCAGGGTGGGGTGAGCAGTACTTC. This encodes CASSASGWGEQYF.

CDR3 in DNA: TGTGCCAGCAGAATTACAGGGATCGACGAGCAGTACTTC. Its translation is CASRITGIDEQYF. The rearrangement links TRBV6-5 to TRBJ2-7; possible D gene TRBD1, 6 bases. CDR1 MNHEY and CDR2 SVGAGI come from the germline V gene. The CDR3 is 13 residues long. The V gene lost 6 bases and the J gene lost 5 bases, with 14 bases spanning the gap.

This clone was detected once. The rearrangement links TRBV2 to TRBJ1-6, with 7 bases that match TRBD1. Per the germline V gene, CDR1 is SNHLY and CDR2 is FYNNEI. The CDR3 contains 16 residues. V shed 4 bases, J shed 10 bases, and the junction held 13 bases outside the gene matches. The CDR3: CASSAEGARYGSPLHF. The DNA of the CDR3 is TGTGCCAGCAGTGCCGAGGGGGCGCGGTATGGGTCACCCCTCCACTTT.

The chain employs TRBV6-1 and TRBJ1-5; 7 bases fit TRBD1. The V gene's germline CDR1 is MNHNS and CDR2 SASEGT. There are 14 residues in the CDR3. V was clipped by 7 bases and J by 4 bases; unmatched bases: 7. The CDR3 spells CASNQGGVNQPQHF. As DNA, the CDR3 is TGTGCCAGCAACCAAGGGGGCGTAAATCAGCCCCAGCATTTT.

This rearrangement joins TRBV19 to TRBJ2-1; D uncertain. V lost 1 base, J lost 4 bases, and 8 bases lay in between. The CDR3 is made up of 14 amino acids. CDR1 and CDR2 from the germline V gene are LNHDA and SQIVND (reference sequence). CDR3 coding DNA: TGTGCCAGTAGTATAGGAGGAGATTACAATGAGCAGTTCTTC. Translated: CASSIGGDYNEQFF.